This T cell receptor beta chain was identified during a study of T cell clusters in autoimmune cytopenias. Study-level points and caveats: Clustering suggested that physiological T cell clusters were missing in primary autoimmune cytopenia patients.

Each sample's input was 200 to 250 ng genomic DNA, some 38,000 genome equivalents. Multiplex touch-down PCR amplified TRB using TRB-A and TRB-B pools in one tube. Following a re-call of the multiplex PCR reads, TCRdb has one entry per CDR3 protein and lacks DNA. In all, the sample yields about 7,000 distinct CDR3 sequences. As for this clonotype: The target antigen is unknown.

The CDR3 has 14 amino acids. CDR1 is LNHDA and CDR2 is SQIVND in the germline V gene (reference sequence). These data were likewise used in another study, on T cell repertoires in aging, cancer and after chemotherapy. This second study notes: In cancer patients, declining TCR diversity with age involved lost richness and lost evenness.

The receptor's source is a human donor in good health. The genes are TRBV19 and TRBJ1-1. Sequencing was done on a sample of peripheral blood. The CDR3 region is CASSIGTANTEAFF.